This T cell receptor beta chain emerged from a study of Graves' ophthalmopathy and Graves' hyperthyroidism. Study-wide results and limits: Progression of ophthalmopathy was predicted by the model with 70% to 71% sensitivity and just over 72% specificity.

RNA transcripts provided the template for amplifying TCR beta CDR3 regions. HTBI-primed first-round RT-PCR preceded second-round multiplex PCR. TCRdb reanalysed the multiplex PCR reads using MiXCR and keeps one entry per CDR3 protein. The data show a few hundred thousand distinct CDR3 sequences, with under 45% seen just once and about 4.2% held by the top ten. CDR1 and CDR2 from the germline V gene are SGHTA and FQGNSA. This CDR3 is built from 14 residues. V lost 3 bases, J lost 4 bases, and 12 bases lay in between. This clonotype was seen only a few times. Its antigen is not identified. The gene calls are TRBV7-2 and TRBJ1-2; maybe TRBD1 (5 bases). Material: peripheral blood or thyroid tissue (not recorded which). This TCR was sampled from an adult man with Graves' hyperthyroidism. Here the CDR3 DNA reads TGTGCCAGCAGCTTGGCCCAGGGTCCCTATGGCTACACCTTC. This sequence encodes CASSLAQGPYGYTF.